Listed below are T cell receptor beta chains from one sample, sequenced in a study of PD-1 blockade in classical Hodgkin lymphoma. Method: immunoSEQ multiplex PCR; TCRdb's copy keeps in-frame clones and lacks some. The profile shows 50,000 to 65,000 clones, under 95% of them singletons. This specimen was peripheral blood mononuclear cells (PBMCs), taken before the fourth cycle of nivolumab. Receptors were obtained from a human donor with classical Hodgkin lymphoma. Each CDR3 is given with its conserved first and last residue. Each record gives: V gene, D gene, clone size, J gene, CDR3 DNA, CDR3 protein. D genes are given only for firm matches. The listing skips clone size in some rows; elsewhere it reads once, few, many or a size class.

v_gene: TRBV11-1
d_gene: NA
abundance: NA
j_gene: TRBJ1-1
CDR3nt: TGTGCCAGCAGCTCAGGGGTGACTGAAGCTTTCTTT
CDR3aa: CASSSGVTEAFF

v_gene: TRBV7-2
d_gene: NA
abundance: NA
j_gene: TRBJ2-1
CDR3nt: TGTGCCAGCAGCTTGAGTGGATTGGAGCAGTTCTTC
CDR3aa: CASSLSGLEQFF

v_gene: TRBV6-6
d_gene: NA
abundance: NA
j_gene: TRBJ1-5
CDR3nt: TGTGCCAGCAGTTACTGCCCCCGGGTCCAGCCCCAGCATTTT
CDR3aa: CASSYCPRVQPQHF

v_gene: TRBV7-2
d_gene: NA
abundance: once
j_gene: TRBJ1-5
CDR3nt: TGTGCCAGCAGCCCAGGGGTCTGGGGGATCGGGCAGCCCCAGCATTTT
CDR3aa: CASSPGVWGIGQPQHF

v_gene: TRBV5-6
d_gene: NA
abundance: few
j_gene: TRBJ1-4
CDR3nt: TGTGCCAGCAGCTTGGAAGGAAGACTGTTTTTT
CDR3aa: CASSLEGRLFF

v_gene: TRBV5-8
d_gene: NA
abundance: NA
j_gene: TRBJ2-7
CDR3nt: TGTGCCAGCAGCTTAAAGTACGAGCAGTACTTC
CDR3aa: CASSLKYEQYF

v_gene: TRBV19
d_gene: NA
abundance: NA
j_gene: TRBJ2-7
CDR3nt: TGTGCCAGTAGTACCCTTGTATTTCCTGAGGTGCAGTACTTC
CDR3aa: CASSTLVFPEVQYF

v_gene: TRBV6-5
d_gene: NA
abundance: NA
j_gene: TRBJ1-2
CDR3nt: TGTGCCAGCAGTTACTACGGCAACTATGGCTACACCTTC
CDR3aa: CASSYYGNYGYTF

v_gene: TRBV7-9
d_gene: NA
abundance: once
j_gene: TRBJ2-5
CDR3nt: TGTGCCAGCAGCTACTCTGGGGAGACCCAGTACTTC
CDR3aa: CASSYSGETQYF

v_gene: TRBV4-1
d_gene: NA
abundance: NA
j_gene: TRBJ2-1
CDR3nt: TGCGCCAGCAGCCAACCACACCACTCCTACAATGAGCAGTTCTTC
CDR3aa: CASSQPHHSYNEQFF

v_gene: TRBV10-3
d_gene: TRBD1
abundance: NA
j_gene: TRBJ1-1
CDR3nt: TGTGCCATCAGCCCCCGGGACAGGGGTACTGAAGCTTTCTTT
CDR3aa: CAISPRDRGTEAFF

v_gene: TRBV6-5
d_gene: TRBD1
abundance: NA
j_gene: TRBJ1-1
CDR3nt: TGTGCCAGCAGTTCGGACAGGGGCGGCACTGAAGCTTTCTTT
CDR3aa: CASSSDRGGTEAFF

v_gene: TRBV7-6
d_gene: NA
abundance: NA
j_gene: TRBJ2-7
CDR3nt: TGTGCCAGCAGCTTAGGACAAGCCTCCTACGAGCAGTACTTC
CDR3aa: CASSLGQASYEQYF

v_gene: TRBV6-5
d_gene: NA
abundance: once
j_gene: TRBJ1-4
CDR3nt: TGTGCCAGCAGTTACTCTTCACGTGGAGGAAATGAAAAACTGTTTTTT
CDR3aa: CASSYSSRGGNEKLFF

v_gene: TRBV18
d_gene: TRBD1
abundance: NA
j_gene: TRBJ2-7
CDR3nt: TGTGCCAGCTCACCAAGTTATGGCGGGACAGGAGGGTACGAGCAGTACTTC
CDR3aa: CASSPSYGGTGGYEQYF

v_gene: TRBV7-9
d_gene: NA
abundance: NA
j_gene: TRBJ2-7
CDR3nt: TGTGCCAGCAGCTTAGAAGGGCTTTACGAGCAGTACTTC
CDR3aa: CASSLEGLYEQYF

v_gene: TRBV13
d_gene: TRBD2
abundance: NA
j_gene: TRBJ2-7
CDR3nt: TGTGCCAGCAGCTTAGACCCCGGGGGGGAGAACGAGCAGTACTTC
CDR3aa: CASSLDPGGENEQYF

v_gene: TRBV15
d_gene: NA
abundance: NA
j_gene: TRBJ2-2
CDR3nt: TGTGCCACCAGCAGAGGACGGCTGAACACCGGGGAGCTGTTTTTT
CDR3aa: CATSRGRLNTGELFF

v_gene: TRBV5-1
d_gene: TRBD1
abundance: NA
j_gene: TRBJ1-6
CDR3nt: TGCGCCAGCAGCTCGGGACAGTCAAATTCACCCCTCCACTTT
CDR3aa: CASSSGQSNSPLHF

v_gene: TRBV6-1
d_gene: NA
abundance: NA
j_gene: TRBJ2-5
CDR3nt: TGTGCCAGCAGTGAATTCGGGTTAGTCAGGGCGGTGACCCAGTACTTC
CDR3aa: CASSEFGLVRAVTQYF

v_gene: TRBV5-1
d_gene: TRBD2
abundance: NA
j_gene: TRBJ2-5
CDR3nt: TGCGCCAGCAGCTTGTCTTCGGGGGGATTCGAGACCCAGTACTTC
CDR3aa: CASSLSSGGFETQYF

v_gene: TRBV7-3
d_gene: NA
abundance: NA
j_gene: TRBJ2-3
CDR3nt: TGTGCCAGCAGCTTATCCCCGGCAGATACGCAGTATTTT
CDR3aa: CASSLSPADTQYF

v_gene: TRBV27
d_gene: NA
abundance: NA
j_gene: TRBJ1-1
CDR3nt: TGTGCCAGCAGTTTATCGTCGGGGATTTACACTGAAGCTTTCTTT
CDR3aa: CASSLSSGIYTEAFF